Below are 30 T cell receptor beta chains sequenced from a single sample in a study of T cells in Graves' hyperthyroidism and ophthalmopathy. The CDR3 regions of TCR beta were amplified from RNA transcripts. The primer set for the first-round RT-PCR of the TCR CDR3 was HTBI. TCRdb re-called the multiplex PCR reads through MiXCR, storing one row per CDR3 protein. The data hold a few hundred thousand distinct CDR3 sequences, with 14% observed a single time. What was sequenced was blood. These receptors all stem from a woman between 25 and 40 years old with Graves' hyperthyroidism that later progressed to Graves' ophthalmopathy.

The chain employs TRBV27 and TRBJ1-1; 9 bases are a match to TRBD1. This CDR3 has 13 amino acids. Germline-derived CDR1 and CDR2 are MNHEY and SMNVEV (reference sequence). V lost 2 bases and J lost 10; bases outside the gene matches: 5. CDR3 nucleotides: TGTGCCAGCAGTTTAATCGGACAGGGGTCAGCTTTCTTT. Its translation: CASSLIGQGSAFF.

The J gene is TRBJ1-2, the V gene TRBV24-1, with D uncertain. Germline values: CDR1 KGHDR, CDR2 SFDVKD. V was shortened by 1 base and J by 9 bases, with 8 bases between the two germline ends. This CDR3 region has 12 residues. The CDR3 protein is CATSDFRGCYTF. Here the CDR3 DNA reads TGTGCCACCAGTGATTTTCGTGGTTGCTACACCTTC.

The DNA of the CDR3 is TGCAGTGTTTGCGGAGCGAACACCGGGGAGCTGTTTTTT. Translating it yields CSVCGANTGELFF. This rearrangement joins TRBV20-1 to TRBJ2-2; no firm D call. The CDR3 loop spans 13 amino acids. The V end lost 7 bases, the J end lost 0 bases, and 9 bases lay between the germline ends. CDR1 and CDR2 (germline): DFQATT, SNEGSKA (reference sequence).

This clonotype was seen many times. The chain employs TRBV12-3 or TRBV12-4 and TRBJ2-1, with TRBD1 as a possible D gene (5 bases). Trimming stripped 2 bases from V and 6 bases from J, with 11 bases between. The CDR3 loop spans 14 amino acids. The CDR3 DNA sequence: TGTGCCAGCAGTTTACAGGGATTATTCAATGAGCAGTTCTTC. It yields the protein CASSLQGLFNEQFF.

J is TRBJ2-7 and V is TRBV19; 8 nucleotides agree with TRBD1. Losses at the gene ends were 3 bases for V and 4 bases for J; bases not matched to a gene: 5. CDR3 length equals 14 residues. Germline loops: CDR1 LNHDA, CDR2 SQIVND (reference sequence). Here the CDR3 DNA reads TGTGCCAGTAGTATTGGACAGGGTCGGTACGAGCAGTACTTC. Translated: CASSIGQGRYEQYF.

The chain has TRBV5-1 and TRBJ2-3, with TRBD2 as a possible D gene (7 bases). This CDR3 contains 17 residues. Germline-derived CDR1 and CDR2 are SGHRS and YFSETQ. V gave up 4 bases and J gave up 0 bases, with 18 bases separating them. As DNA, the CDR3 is TGCGCCAGCAGCCCCGGGGCGGGGGCGGCTAGCACAGATACGCAGTATTTT. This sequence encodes CASSPGAGAASTDTQYF.

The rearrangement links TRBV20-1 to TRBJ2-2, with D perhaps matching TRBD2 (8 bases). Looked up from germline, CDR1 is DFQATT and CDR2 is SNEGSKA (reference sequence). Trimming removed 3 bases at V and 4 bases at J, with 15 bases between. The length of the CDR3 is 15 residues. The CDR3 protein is CSASSGKGATGELFF. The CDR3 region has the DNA TGCAGTGCTAGTAGCGGGAAGGGGGCCACCGGGGAGCTGTTTTTT.

Here the CDR3 DNA reads TGTGCCAGCAACCTTAGACAGGGGGCGAACGAGCAGTACTTC. Translation gives CASNLRQGANEQYF. The rearrangement uses TRBV5-6 and TRBJ2-7; 10 bases are a match to TRBD1. Germline CDR1 is SGHDT and CDR2 is YYEEEE. The CDR3 contains 14 residues. V lost 6 bases, J lost 5 bases, and 8 bases stayed unmatched.

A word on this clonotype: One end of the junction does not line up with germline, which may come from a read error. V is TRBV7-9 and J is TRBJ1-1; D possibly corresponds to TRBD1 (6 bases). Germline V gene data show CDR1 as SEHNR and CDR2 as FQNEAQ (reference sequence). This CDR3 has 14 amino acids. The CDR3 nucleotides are TGTGCCAGCAGCTTAACAGAAAGGGACACTGAAGCCTTCTTT. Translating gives CASSLTERDTEAFF.

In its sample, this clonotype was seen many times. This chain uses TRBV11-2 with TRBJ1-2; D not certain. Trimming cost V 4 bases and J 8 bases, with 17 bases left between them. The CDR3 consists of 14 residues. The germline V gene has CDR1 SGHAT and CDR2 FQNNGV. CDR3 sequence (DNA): TGTGCCAGCAGCTCATCGGCGATCTCTGGGGGCTACACCTTC. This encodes CASSSSAISGGYTF. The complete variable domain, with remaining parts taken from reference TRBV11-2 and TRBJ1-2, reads EAGVAQSPRYKIIEKRQSVAFWCNPISGHATLYWYQQILGQGPKLLIQFQNNGVVDDSQLPKDRFSAERLKGVDSTLKIQPAKLEDSAVYLCASSSSAISGGYTFGSGTRLTVV.

This CDR3 is CASNSISGSRETQYF. The CDR3 DNA follows: TGTGCCAGCAACTCGATTAGCGGGAGCCGGGAGACCCAGTACTTC. J is TRBJ2-5 and V is TRBV5-4; 9 bases are a match to TRBD2. This CDR3 has 15 amino acids. The V segment lost 6 bases and the J segment 5 bases; nucleotides outside the gene matches: 11. Per germline, CDR1 SGHNT and CDR2 YYREEE (reference sequence). The variable domain in full, completed from reference TRBV5-4 and TRBJ2-5, reads ETGVTQSPTHLIKTRGQQVTLRCSSQSGHNTVSWYQQALGQGPQFIFQYYREEENGRGNFPPRFSGLQFPNYSSELNVNALELDDSALYLCASNSISGSRETQYFGPGTRLLVL.

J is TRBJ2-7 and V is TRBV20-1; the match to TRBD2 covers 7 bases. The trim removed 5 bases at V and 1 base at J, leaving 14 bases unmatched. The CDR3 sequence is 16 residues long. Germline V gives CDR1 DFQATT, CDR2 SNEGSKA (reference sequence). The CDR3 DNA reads TGCAGTGCTTTATATCTCCGGGACTATTATTCCTACGAGCAGTACTTC. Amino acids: CSALYLRDYYSYEQYF.

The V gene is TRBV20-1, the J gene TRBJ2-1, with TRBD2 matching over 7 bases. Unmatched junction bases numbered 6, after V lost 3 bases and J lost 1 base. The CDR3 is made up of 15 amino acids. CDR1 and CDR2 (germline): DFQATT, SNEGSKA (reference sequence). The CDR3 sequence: CSAREPSGSYNEQFF. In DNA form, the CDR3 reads TGCAGTGCTAGGGAACCTAGCGGATCCTACAATGAGCAGTTCTTC.

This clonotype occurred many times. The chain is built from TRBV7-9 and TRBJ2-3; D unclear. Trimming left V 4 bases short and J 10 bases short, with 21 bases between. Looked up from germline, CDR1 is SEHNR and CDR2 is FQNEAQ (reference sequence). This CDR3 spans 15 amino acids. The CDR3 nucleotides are TGTGCCAGCAGCTCCCCGACTTCAATCCTCCTCCCGCAGTATTTT. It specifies CASSSPTSILLPQYF.

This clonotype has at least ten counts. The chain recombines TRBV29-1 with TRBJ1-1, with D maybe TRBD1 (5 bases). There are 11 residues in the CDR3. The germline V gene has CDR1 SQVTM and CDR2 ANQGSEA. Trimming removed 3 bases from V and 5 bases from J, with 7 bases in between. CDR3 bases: TGCAGCGTTGACGAGGGGACTGAAGCTTTCTTT. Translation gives CSVDEGTEAFF. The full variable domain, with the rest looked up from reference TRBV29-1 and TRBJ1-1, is SAVISQKPSRDICQRGTSLTIQCQVDSQVTMMFWYRQQPGQSLTLIATANQGSEATYESGFVIDKFPISRPNLTFSTLTVSNMSPEDSSIYLCSVDEGTEAFFGQGTRLTVV.

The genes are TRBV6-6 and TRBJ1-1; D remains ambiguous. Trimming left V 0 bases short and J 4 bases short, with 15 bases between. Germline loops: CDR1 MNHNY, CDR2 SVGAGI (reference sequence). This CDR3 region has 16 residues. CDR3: CASSYSTIPSGTEAFF. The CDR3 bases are TGTGCCAGCAGTTACTCGACAATCCCGTCCGGCACTGAAGCTTTCTTT.

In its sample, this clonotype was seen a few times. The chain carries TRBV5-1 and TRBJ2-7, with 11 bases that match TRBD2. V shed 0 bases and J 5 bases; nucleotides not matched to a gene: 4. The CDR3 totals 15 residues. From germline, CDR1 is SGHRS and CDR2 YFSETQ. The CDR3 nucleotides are TGCGCCAGCAGCTTGGTGCTAGCGGGAGGCAACGAGCAGTACTTC. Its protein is CASSLVLAGGNEQYF. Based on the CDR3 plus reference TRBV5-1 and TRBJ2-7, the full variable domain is KAGVTQTPRYLIKTRGQQVTLSCSPISGHRSVSWYQQTPGQGLQFLFEYFSETQRNKGNFPGRFSGRQFSNSRSEMNVSTLELGDSALYLCASSLVLAGGNEQYFGPGTRLTVT.

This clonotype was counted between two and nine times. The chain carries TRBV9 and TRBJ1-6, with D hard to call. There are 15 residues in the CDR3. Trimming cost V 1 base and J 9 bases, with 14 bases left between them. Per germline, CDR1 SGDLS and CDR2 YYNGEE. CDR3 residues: CASSVIADPVSPLHF. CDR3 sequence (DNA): TGTGCCAGCAGCGTAATTGCTGACCCAGTTTCACCCCTCCACTTT. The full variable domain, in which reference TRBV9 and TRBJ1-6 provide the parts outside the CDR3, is DSGVTQTPKHLITATGQRVTLRCSPRSGDLSVYWYQQSLDQGLQFLIQYYNGEERAKGNILERFSAQQFPDLHSELNLSSLELGDSALYFCASSVIADPVSPLHFGNGTRLTVT.

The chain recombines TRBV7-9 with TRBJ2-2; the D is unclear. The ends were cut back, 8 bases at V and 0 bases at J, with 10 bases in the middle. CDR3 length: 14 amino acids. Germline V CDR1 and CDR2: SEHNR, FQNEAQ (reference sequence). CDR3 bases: TGTGCCAGCGTCGGCTCGGCGAACACCGGGGAGCTGTTTTTT. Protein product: CASVGSANTGELFF.

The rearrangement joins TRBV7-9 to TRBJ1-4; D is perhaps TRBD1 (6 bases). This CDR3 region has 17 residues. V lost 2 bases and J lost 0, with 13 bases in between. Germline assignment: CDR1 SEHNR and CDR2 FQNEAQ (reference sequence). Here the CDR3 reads CASSLRTDFTTNEKLFF. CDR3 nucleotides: TGTGCCAGCAGCTTACGGACAGATTTTACAACTAATGAAAAACTGTTTTTT.

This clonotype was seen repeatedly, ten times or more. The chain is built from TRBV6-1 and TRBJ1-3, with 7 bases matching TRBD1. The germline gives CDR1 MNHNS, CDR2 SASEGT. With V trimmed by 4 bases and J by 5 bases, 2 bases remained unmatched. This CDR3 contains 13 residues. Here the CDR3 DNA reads TGTGCCAGCAGTGGGACAGGAAGAAACACCATATATTTT. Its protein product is CASSGTGRNTIYF.

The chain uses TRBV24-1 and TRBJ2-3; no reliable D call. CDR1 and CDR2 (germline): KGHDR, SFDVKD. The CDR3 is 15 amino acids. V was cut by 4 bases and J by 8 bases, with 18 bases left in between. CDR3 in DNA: TGTGCCACCAGTGACCCCCGGGCCCCCTCGGGTACGCAGTATTTT. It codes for CATSDPRAPSGTQYF.

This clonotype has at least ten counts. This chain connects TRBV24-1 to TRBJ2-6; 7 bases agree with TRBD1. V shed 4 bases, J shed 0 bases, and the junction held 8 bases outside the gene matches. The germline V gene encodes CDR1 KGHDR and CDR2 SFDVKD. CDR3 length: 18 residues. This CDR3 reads CATSEGTVNFSGANVLTF. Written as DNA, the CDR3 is TGTGCCACCAGTGAGGGGACAGTTAACTTCTCTGGGGCCAACGTCCTGACTTTC.

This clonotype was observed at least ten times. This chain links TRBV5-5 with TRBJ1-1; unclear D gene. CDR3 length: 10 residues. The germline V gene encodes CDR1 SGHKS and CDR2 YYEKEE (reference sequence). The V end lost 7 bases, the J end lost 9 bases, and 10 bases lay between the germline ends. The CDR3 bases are TGTGCCAGCTTGGGTCTTAAAGCTTTCTTT. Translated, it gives CASLGLKAFF.

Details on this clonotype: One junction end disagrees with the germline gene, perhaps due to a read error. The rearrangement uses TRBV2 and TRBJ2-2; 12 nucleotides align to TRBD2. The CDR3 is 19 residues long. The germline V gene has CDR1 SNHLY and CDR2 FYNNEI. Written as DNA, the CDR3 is TGTGCCAGCATCGCCGCCGGGGAACTAGCGGGAGGAAACACCGGGGGGCTGTTTTTT. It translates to CASIAAGELAGGNTGGLFF.

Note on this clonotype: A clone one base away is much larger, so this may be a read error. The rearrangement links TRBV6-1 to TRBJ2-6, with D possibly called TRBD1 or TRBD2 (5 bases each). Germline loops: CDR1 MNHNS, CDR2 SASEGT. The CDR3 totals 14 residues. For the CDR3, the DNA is TGTGCCATCACTGAGGGACCTGGGGCCAACTTCCTGACTTTC. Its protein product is CAITEGPGANFLTF.

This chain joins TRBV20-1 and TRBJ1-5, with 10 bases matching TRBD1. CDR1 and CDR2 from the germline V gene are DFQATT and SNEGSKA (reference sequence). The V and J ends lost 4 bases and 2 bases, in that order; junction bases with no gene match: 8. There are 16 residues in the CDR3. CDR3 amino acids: CSATGTGVRGNQPQHF. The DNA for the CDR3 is TGCAGTGCTACCGGGACAGGGGTTCGAGGCAATCAGCCCCAGCATTTT.

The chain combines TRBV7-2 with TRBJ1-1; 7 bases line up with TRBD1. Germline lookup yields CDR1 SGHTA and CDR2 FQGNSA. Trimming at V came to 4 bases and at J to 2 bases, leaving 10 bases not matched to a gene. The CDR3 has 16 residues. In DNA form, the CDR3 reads TGTGCCAGCAGCTCTTCCCGGGACAGACCTAACACTGAAGCTTTCTTT. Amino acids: CASSSSRDRPNTEAFF. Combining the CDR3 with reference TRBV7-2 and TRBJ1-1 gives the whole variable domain GAGVSQSPSNKVTEKGKDVELRCDPISGHTALYWYRQSLGQGLEFLIYFQGNSAPDKSGLPSDRFSAERTGGSVSTLTIQRTQQEDSAVYLCASSSSRDRPNTEAFFGQGTRLTVV.

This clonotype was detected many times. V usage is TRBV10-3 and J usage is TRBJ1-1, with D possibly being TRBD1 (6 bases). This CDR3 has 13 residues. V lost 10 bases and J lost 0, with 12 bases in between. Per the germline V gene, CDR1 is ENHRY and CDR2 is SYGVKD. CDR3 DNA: TGTGCCACCGGGACACCAATGAACACTGAAGCTTTCTTT. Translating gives CATGTPMNTEAFF.

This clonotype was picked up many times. CDR3 DNA: TGTGCCAGCAGTTTTTACGCAGGGACTGAAGCTTTCTTT. Protein sequence: CASSFYAGTEAFF. The V gene is TRBV12-3 or TRBV12-4, the J gene TRBJ1-1; D might be TRBD1 (5 bases). CDR3 size: 13 residues. V was pared by 3 bases and J by 5 bases, with 10 bases between.